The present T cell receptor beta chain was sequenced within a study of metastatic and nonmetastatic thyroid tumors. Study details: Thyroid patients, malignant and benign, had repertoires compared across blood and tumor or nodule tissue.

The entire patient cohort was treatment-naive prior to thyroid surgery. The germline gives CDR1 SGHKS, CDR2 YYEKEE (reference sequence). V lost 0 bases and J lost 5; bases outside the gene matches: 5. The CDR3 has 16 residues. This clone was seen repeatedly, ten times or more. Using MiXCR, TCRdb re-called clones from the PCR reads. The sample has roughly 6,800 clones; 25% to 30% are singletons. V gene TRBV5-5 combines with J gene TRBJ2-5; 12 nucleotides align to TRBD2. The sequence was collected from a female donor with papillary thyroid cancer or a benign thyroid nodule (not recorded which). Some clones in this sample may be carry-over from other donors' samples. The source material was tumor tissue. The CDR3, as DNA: TGTGCCAGCAGCTTGGAGCTAGCGGGAGGGAGGGAGACCCAGTACTTC. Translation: CASSLELAGGRETQYF.